This paragraph reports one TCR beta chain. Its antigen is unknown. The data belong to a study of response to subunit inactivated influenza vaccine. Study conclusions and caveats: Authors suggested each seasonal flu vaccination may recruit only limited numbers of new T cells.

TCRdb re-derived calls from the RT-PCR reads in MiXCR, one entry per CDR3 protein. The repertoire holds 500,000 or so distinct CDR3 sequences, with approximately 17% as singletons. Germline assignment: CDR1 SGHRS and CDR2 YFSETQ. CDR3 length: 13 amino acids. Trimming pared 4 bases from V and 4 bases from J, leaving 8 bases between. The sequencing here drew on CD4+ T cells sorted from PBMCs, taken roughly 24 months after vaccination. The clonotype comes from a man between 50 and 70 years old who received an inactivated influenza vaccine. The chain couples TRBV5-1 to TRBJ2-2, with D unresolved. The CDR3 sequence is CASSRRVTGELFF. The CDR3 nucleotides are TGCGCCAGCAGCCGCCGGGTCACCGGGGAGCTGTTTTTT.